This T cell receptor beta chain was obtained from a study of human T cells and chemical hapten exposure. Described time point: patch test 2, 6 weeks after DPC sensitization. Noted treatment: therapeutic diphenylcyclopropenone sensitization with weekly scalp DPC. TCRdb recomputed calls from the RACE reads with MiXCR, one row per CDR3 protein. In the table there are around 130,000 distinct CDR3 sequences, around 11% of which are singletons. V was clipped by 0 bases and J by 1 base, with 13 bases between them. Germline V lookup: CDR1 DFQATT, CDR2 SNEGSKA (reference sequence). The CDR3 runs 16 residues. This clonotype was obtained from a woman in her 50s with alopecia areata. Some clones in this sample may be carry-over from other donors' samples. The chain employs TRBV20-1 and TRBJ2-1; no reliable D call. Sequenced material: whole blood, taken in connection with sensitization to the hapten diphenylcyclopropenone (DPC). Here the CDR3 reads CSARDGLPQSYNEQFF. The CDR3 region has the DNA TGCAGTGCTAGAGATGGGCTACCACAATCCTACAATGAGCAGTTCTTC.